A single sample gave rise to the 27 T cell receptor beta chains below, sequenced in a study of blood T cells in healthy people across ages. Together with a sample-barcoded 5' primer, a J-beta primer mix was included in a second PCR lasting about 6 to 11 cycles. TCRdb reprocessed the 5' RACE reads with MiXCR, giving one entry per CDR3 protein. This table holds over 450,000 distinct CDR3 sequences, about 25% found once. The sample was also reused in another study, on T cells of mothers and their children.

Specimen: blood. The receptors here all came from a boy aged 5-17 years in good health.

The chain recombines TRBV4-3 with TRBJ1-2; D may be TRBD1 (5 bases). V lost 1 base, J lost 0 bases, and 12 bases lay in between. This CDR3 contains 16 residues. Germline lookup yields CDR1 LGHNA and CDR2 YSLEER. The CDR3: CASSQASTGANYGYTF. CDR3 DNA sequence: TGCGCCAGCAGCCAAGCATCCACAGGCGCTAACTATGGCTACACCTTC.

The sample holds one count of this clonotype. CDR3 region: CASSEVGGILSGNTIYF. CDR3 DNA: TGTGCCAGCAGTGAAGTTGGAGGGATTCTCTCTGGAAACACCATATATTTT. The chain couples TRBV6-1 to TRBJ1-3; the D is unclear. CDR3 length: 17 amino acids. The V and J ends lost 1 base and 0 bases respectively, with 13 bases between them. Germline-derived CDR1 and CDR2 are MNHNS and SASEGT.

V and J are TRBV7-2 and TRBJ2-7; unclear D gene. Trimming took off 1 base at V and 7 bases at J, with 14 bases between the two ends. The CDR3 is made up of 14 amino acids. Germline lookup yields CDR1 SGHTA and CDR2 FQGNSA. In DNA, the CDR3 is TGTGCCAGCAGCTTAGGAATTCAGGTGGGGGAGCAGTACTTC. Its protein is CASSLGIQVGEQYF.

The V call is TRBV3-1, the J call TRBJ1-2, with D unclear. V shed 2 bases and J shed 2 bases, with 6 bases lying between them. In germline, CDR1 is LGHDT, CDR2 YNNKEL (reference sequence). CDR3 length: 13 residues. DNA for the CDR3: TGTGCCAGCAGCCAAAACCAAAACTATGGCTACACCTTC. Translating it yields CASSQNQNYGYTF.

The gene calls are TRBV20-1 and TRBJ1-5; no reliable D call. Trimming stripped 4 bases from V and 1 base from J, with 17 bases between. The CDR3 runs to 16 residues. The germline V gene has CDR1 DFQATT and CDR2 SNEGSKA (reference sequence). The chain's CDR3 is CSATRGGPGSNQPQHF. As DNA, the CDR3 is TGCAGTGCTACCAGAGGTGGGCCTGGCAGCAATCAGCCCCAGCATTTT.

This sequence joins TRBV6-1 and TRBJ2-4, with D possibly called TRBD1 or TRBD2 (5 bases each). Germline V gene data show CDR1 as MNHNS and CDR2 as SASEGT. Trimming cost V 2 bases and J 6 bases, with 17 bases left between them. The CDR3 runs to 16 residues. For the CDR3, the DNA is TGTGCCAGCAGTGAACTAGGGGCGGTCGGAGGAAACATTCAGTACTTC. This gives the protein CASSELGAVGGNIQYF.

The CDR3 protein is CASRGTPRDSFYEQYF. In DNA, the CDR3 is TGTGCCAGCAGAGGGACTCCGCGGGACAGTTTCTACGAGCAGTACTTC. V usage is TRBV28 and J usage is TRBJ2-7; D possibly corresponds to TRBD1 (7 bases). CDR1 is MDHEN, CDR2 SYDVKM, per germline. This CDR3 comprises 16 residues. V was cut by 6 bases and J by 3 bases, with 21 bases left in between.

This clonotype was found a few times. The chain carries TRBV20-1 and TRBJ2-5; 10 nucleotides align to TRBD1. The J call may be incorrect, as the DNA end agrees better with TRBJ2-7. The CDR3 covers 14 residues. Germline V gives CDR1 DFQATT, CDR2 SNEGSKA (reference sequence). The CDR3 spells CSAPSGTGEYEQYF. The CDR3 bases are TGCAGTGCACCCTCCGGGACAGGGGAGTACGAGCAGTACTTC.

The chain combines TRBV28 with TRBJ1-6; the D gene is possibly TRBD1 (6 bases). The CDR3 length is 15 residues. Germline-derived CDR1 and CDR2 are MDHEN and SYDVKM. Trimming pared 8 bases from V and 8 bases from J, leaving 19 bases between. The CDR3 bases are TGTGCCAGCGGACAAATAACAGGGAAAGATTCACCCCTCCACTTT. This gives the protein CASGQITGKDSPLHF.

This clonotype showed up just a few times. V usage is TRBV6-1 and J usage is TRBJ1-1; D gene ambiguous. The CDR3 sequence is 13 residues long. Deletions cut 0 bases from V and 8 bases from J, with 10 bases between. Germline V gene sequence: CDR1 MNHNS, CDR2 SASEGT. The CDR3 spells CASSEAPGDEAFF. CDR3 in DNA: TGTGCCAGCAGTGAAGCTCCAGGCGACGAAGCTTTCTTT.

This clonotype was counted ten times or more. The chain recombines TRBV7-2 with TRBJ2-5; 13 nucleotides align to TRBD2. This CDR3 spans 17 amino acids. The V gene's germline CDR1 is SGHTA and CDR2 FQGNSA. V trimming: 0 bases; J trimming: 4 bases; junction bases outside the gene matches: 5. CDR3 loop: CASSLAPWTSGRETQYF. CDR3 nucleotide sequence: TGTGCCAGCAGCTTAGCGCCATGGACTAGCGGGAGAGAGACCCAGTACTTC.

A remark on this clonotype: The junction does not match germline at one end; this may be a read error. The V call is TRBV12-3 or TRBV12-4, the J call TRBJ2-1; 11 nucleotides align to TRBD1. The CDR3 covers 14 residues. The CDR3 DNA reads as TGTGCCAGCTGCAGGTGGGACAGGGGGAATGGGCAGTTCTTC. Its protein is CASCRWDRGNGQFF.

The genes are TRBV20-1 and TRBJ2-1, with 12 nucleotides matching TRBD2. In germline, CDR1 is DFQATT, CDR2 SNEGSKA (reference sequence). The V segment lost 5 bases and the J segment 3 bases; nucleotides outside the gene matches: 5. This CDR3 has 15 amino acids. The CDR3 DNA follows: TGCAGTGCTCTAACGACTAGCGGGAGCTACAATGAGCAGTTCTTC. Translated: CSALTTSGSYNEQFF.

CDR3 DNA sequence: TGTGCCAGCAGTTCAGAGTCCCACTACGAGCAGTACTTC. This codes for CASSSESHYEQYF. V is TRBV28 and J is TRBJ2-7, with D uncertain. Trimming pared 4 bases from V and 3 bases from J, leaving 10 bases between. In germline, CDR1 is MDHEN, CDR2 SYDVKM. The CDR3 loop spans 13 amino acids.

This clonotype has more than one count but fewer than ten. The V gene is TRBV7-8, the J gene TRBJ2-1; D unresolved. Deletions cut 2 bases from V and 8 bases from J, with 7 bases between. The CDR3 extends over 12 amino acids. Germline V gene lookup returns CDR1 SGHVS and CDR2 FQNEAQ. CDR3 nucleotide sequence: TGTGCCAGCAGCTTACTCCAGGATGAGCAGTTCTTC. Its protein product is CASSLLQDEQFF.

The J gene is TRBJ1-2, the V gene TRBV6-2 or TRBV6-3; 7 nucleotides agree with TRBD1. The CDR3 contains 14 residues. Germline lookup yields CDR1 MNHEY and CDR2 SVGEGT. V lost 6 bases, J lost 4 bases, and 8 bases stayed unmatched. The CDR3 here is CASSTTGIVYGYTF. CDR3 nucleotides: TGTGCCAGCAGCACGACAGGGATCGTCTATGGCTACACCTTC.

This clonotype came up once. The chain links TRBV29-1 to TRBJ2-3; 8 positions match TRBD2. Germline assignment: CDR1 SQVTM and CDR2 ANQGSEA. V dropped 8 bases and J dropped 7; count of bases not matched to a gene: 14. The CDR3 has 14 amino acids. The CDR3 protein is CSHSLRGATNTQYF. In DNA, the CDR3 is TGCAGCCACTCTTTGCGGGGGGCCACGAATACGCAGTATTTT.

V gene TRBV20-1 combines with J gene TRBJ2-7, with D possibly TRBD2 on 5 matching bases. Germline V lookup: CDR1 DFQATT, CDR2 SNEGSKA (reference sequence). This CDR3 contains 15 residues. The ends were cut back, 6 bases at V and 6 bases at J, with 24 bases in the middle. CDR3 residues: CSASPERRLSFEQYF. As DNA, the CDR3 is TGCAGTGCCAGCCCCGAGCGGCGCCTTTCGTTCGAGCAGTACTTC.

The chain uses TRBV11-2 and TRBJ2-1; TRBD2 aligns across 10 bases. This CDR3 comprises 15 residues. The germline V gene has CDR1 SGHAT and CDR2 FQNNGV. After removal of 0 bases from V and 13 bases from J, the junction contained 9 bases not matched to a gene. In DNA form, the CDR3 reads TGTGCCAGCAGCTTAGAGGGAGGAGCGGGAGGGATACAGTTCTTC. Encoded protein: CASSLEGGAGGIQFF. The entire variable domain, with the rest obtained from reference TRBV11-2 and TRBJ2-1, is as follows: EAGVAQSPRYKIIEKRQSVAFWCNPISGHATLYWYQQILGQGPKLLIQFQNNGVVDDSQLPKDRFSAERLKGVDSTLKIQPAKLEDSAVYLCASSLEGGAGGIQFFGPGTRLTVL.

The rearrangement uses TRBV2 and TRBJ1-2; 7 bases fit TRBD1. From germline, CDR1 is SNHLY and CDR2 FYNNEI. The CDR3 spans 17 residues. The V segment lost 2 bases and the J segment 5 bases; nucleotides outside the gene matches: 14. The DNA for the CDR3 is TGTGCCAGCAGTGAAAACACCCGACAGGGAGGATTGTATGGCTACACCTTC. Translated: CASSENTRQGGLYGYTF. Full variable domain (missing parts from reference TRBV2 and TRBJ1-2): EPEVTQTPSHQVTQMGQEVILRCVPISNHLYFYWYRQILGQKVEFLVSFYNNEISEKSEIFDDQFSVERPDGSNFTLKIRSTKLEDSAMYFCASSENTRQGGLYGYTFGSGTRLTVV.

This clonotype was recorded many times. DNA for the CDR3: TGTGCCAGCAGTTTATGGACGGGTCGGGGGACAGACGATAATGAAAAACTGTTTTTT. This translates into CASSLWTGRGTDDNEKLFF. V and J are TRBV28 and TRBJ1-4, with 7 bases matching TRBD1. The CDR3 contains 19 residues. Germline assignment: CDR1 MDHEN and CDR2 SYDVKM. The J segment lost 4 bases and the V segment lost 0 bases, leaving 14 bases of the junction unmatched.

This rearrangement joins TRBV6-1 to TRBJ2-1, with 10 nucleotides matching TRBD2. V lost 11 bases, J lost 4 bases, and 5 bases stayed unmatched. CDR3 length: 13 amino acids. CDR1 and CDR2 (germline): MNHNS, SASEGT. CDR3 bases: TGTGCCGCAACTAGCGGGGATTACAATGAGCAGTTCTTC. It encodes CAATSGDYNEQFF.

V and J are TRBV6-5 and TRBJ1-3; D remains unclear. With 5 bases removed from V and 0 bases from J, the gap between germline ends came to 11 bases. CDR1 is MNHEY, CDR2 SVGAGI, per germline. CDR3 length: 15 amino acids. Here the CDR3 DNA reads TGTGCCAGCAGTCCAACAGAAACCTCTGGAAACACCATATATTTT. Translating gives CASSPTETSGNTIYF.

This clonotype was seen a handful of times. As DNA, the CDR3 is TGTGCCAGCAGTTTCCCTAGGCAGTACACCTACAATGAGCAGTTCTTC. Amino acid sequence: CASSFPRQYTYNEQFF. This rearrangement joins TRBV28 to TRBJ2-1, with D uncertain. The V end lost 3 bases, the J end lost 2 bases, and 14 bases lay between the germline ends. CDR3 length equals 16 residues. The germline CDR1 and CDR2 sequences are MDHEN and SYDVKM.

This clonotype was counted ten times or more. The chain combines TRBV7-2 with TRBJ2-2; TRBD1 matches at 8 bases. The length of the CDR3 is 19 residues. Germline CDR1 reads SGHTA; CDR2 reads FQGNSA. With 5 bases clipped from V and 7 bases from J, the junction kept 21 bases outside the gene matches. The CDR3 DNA follows: TGTGCCAGCAGCCCCCTAGTCGGACAATGGGGGACAGGTGGCGGGGAGCTGTTTTTT. Amino acid sequence: CASSPLVGQWGTGGGELFF. Full variable domain (missing parts from reference TRBV7-2 and TRBJ2-2): GAGVSQSPSNKVTEKGKDVELRCDPISGHTALYWYRQSLGQGLEFLIYFQGNSAPDKSGLPSDRFSAERTGGSVSTLTIQRTQQEDSAVYLCASSPLVGQWGTGGGELFFGEGSRLTVL.

In this sample, this clonotype turned up a few times. The chain joins TRBV3-1 to TRBJ2-3; no reliable D call. With 4 bases removed from V and 9 bases from J, the gap between germline ends came to 11 bases. This CDR3 is 12 amino acids long. Germline V lookup: CDR1 LGHDT, CDR2 YNNKEL (reference sequence). CDR3 amino acids: CASSPTLATQYF. CDR3 nucleotide sequence: TGTGCCAGCAGCCCGACCTTGGCAACGCAGTATTTT.

The rearrangement joins TRBV20-1 to TRBJ2-5, with TRBD2 matching 8 bases. The end of the DNA aligns better with TRBJ2-7, so the J call may be wrong. Germline lookup yields CDR1 DFQATT and CDR2 SNEGSKA (reference sequence). The CDR3 has 15 residues. Here the CDR3 DNA reads TGCAGTGCTAGAGATCTGGGGACTAGGAGTTACGAGCAGTACTTC. Protein product: CSARDLGTRSYEQYF.